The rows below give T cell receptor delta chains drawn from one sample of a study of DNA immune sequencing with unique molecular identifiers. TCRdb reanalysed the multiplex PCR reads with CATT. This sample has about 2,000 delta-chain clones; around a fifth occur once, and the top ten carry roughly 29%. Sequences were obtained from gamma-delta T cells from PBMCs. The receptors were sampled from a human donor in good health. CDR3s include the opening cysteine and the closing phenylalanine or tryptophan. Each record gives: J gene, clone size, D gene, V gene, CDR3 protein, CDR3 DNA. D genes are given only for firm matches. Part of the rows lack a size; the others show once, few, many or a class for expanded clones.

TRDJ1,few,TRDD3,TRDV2,CACDSLLGDEADKLIF,TGTGCCTGTGACTCACTACTGGGGGATGAGGCCGATAAACTCATCTTT
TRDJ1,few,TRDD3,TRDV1,CALGPCSRTGGYWWAYTDKLIF,TGTGCTCTTGGGCCCTGCTCCCGTACTGGGGGATATTGGTGGGCGTACACCGATAAACTCATCTTT
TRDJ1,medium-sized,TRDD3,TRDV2,CACDVLGEVSPEYTDKLIF,TGTGCCTGTGACGTACTGGGGGAAGTGTCACCAGAGTACACCGATAAACTCATCTTT
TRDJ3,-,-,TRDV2,CACDQLGPGWDTRQMFF,TGTGCCTGTGACCAGCTGGGCCCCGGCTGGGACACCCGACAGATGTTTTTC
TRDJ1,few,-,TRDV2,CACDSLSVGVYTDKLIF,TGTGCCTGTGACTCTCTTTCGGTGGGGGTCTACACCGATAAACTCATCTTT
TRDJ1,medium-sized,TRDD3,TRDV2,CACDTLTGGYDKLIF,TGTGCCTGTGACACCCTCACTGGGGGATACGATAAACTCATCTTT
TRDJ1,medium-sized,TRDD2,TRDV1,CALGELLTSYRERLIF,TGTGCTCTTGGGGAATTGCTTACTTCCTACCGGGAGAGGCTCATCTTT
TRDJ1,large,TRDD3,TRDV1,CALGEPCGYRGIHTDKLIF,TGTGCTCTTGGGGAACCTTGTGGCTACCGGGGGATACACACCGATAAACTCATCTTT
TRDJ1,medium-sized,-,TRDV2,CACDRLDTDKLIF,TGTGCCTGTGACAGACTGGACACCGATAAACTCATCTTT
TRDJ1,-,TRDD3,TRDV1,CALGDNLPLPWGIRFTDKLIF,TGTGCTCTTGGGGATAACCTGCCCCTACCCTGGGGGATAAGGTTCACCGATAAACTCATCTTT
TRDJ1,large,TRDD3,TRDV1,CALGELIGPLYWGLWPRNKLIF,TGTGCTCTTGGGGAACTTATAGGCCCCCTCTACTGGGGGCTGTGGCCGCGAAATAAACTCATCTTT
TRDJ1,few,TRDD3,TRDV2,CACDTIKYVLGDTKPPDKLIF,TGTGCCTGTGACACGATCAAGTACGTACTGGGGGATACCAAGCCCCCCGATAAACTCATCTTT
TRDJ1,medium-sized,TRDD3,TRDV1,CALFLLGDTPDTDKLIF,TGTGCTCTCTTCCTACTGGGGGATACGCCGGACACCGATAAACTCATCTTT
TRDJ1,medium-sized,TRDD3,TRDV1,CALGDRVGGYEADKLIF,TGTGCTCTTGGCGATCGCGTTGGGGGATACGAGGCCGATAAACTCATCTTT
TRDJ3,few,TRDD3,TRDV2,CACDTVLGEKRTTWDTRQMFF,TGTGCCTGTGACACCGTACTGGGGGAAAAACGCACGACCTGGGACACCCGACAGATGTTTTTC
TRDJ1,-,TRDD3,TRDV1,CALGELSPYYTLGGYANTDKLIF,TGTGCTCTTGGGGAACTAAGTCCCTACTACACCCTTGGGGGATACGCGAACACCGATAAACTCATCTTT